These 21 T cell receptor beta chains were all obtained from the same sample, sequenced in a study of CD8+CD57+ T cells in acquired aplastic anemia. CD8+CD57+ cell expansion, shown by flow cytometry, had occurred in the patients selected for sequencing. According to the study, genomic DNA was the template for TCR beta VDJ and CDR3 profiling. TCRdb fed the reads into MiXCR, producing one record per CDR3 protein. Altogether hundreds of thousands of distinct CDR3 sequences are present, approximately 33% being singletons, with the ten largest covering less than 0.85%. The sequenced material came from sorted CD4+, CD8+, or CD8+CD57+ T cells (not recorded which) from PBMCs. The source of these receptors is a human donor with aplastic anemia.

This clonotype was counted ten times or more. The V gene is TRBV20-1, the J gene TRBJ1-2, with TRBD1 matching 12 bases. The V gene's germline CDR1 is DFQATT and CDR2 SNEGSKA (reference sequence). The CDR3 runs to 14 residues. V trimming: 5 bases; J trimming: 6 bases; junction bases outside the gene matches: 7. The CDR3 DNA reads as TGCAGTGCTGCCGGGACAGGGGGCGCGGATGGCTACACCTTC. It yields the protein CSAAGTGGADGYTF.

Only a few counts were recorded for this clonotype. This sequence joins TRBV7-9 and TRBJ1-1, with 9 bases matching TRBD1. Unmatched junction bases numbered 9, after V lost 3 bases and J lost 10 bases. Germline-derived CDR1 and CDR2 are SEHNR and FQNEAQ (reference sequence). CDR3 length: 14 amino acids. The CDR3 protein is CASSFVTGGSGAFF. The DNA of the CDR3 is TGTGCCAGCAGCTTCGTGACAGGGGGGAGTGGAGCTTTCTTT.

Turning to this clonotype: A much more abundant neighbour one base away suggests this may be a read error. The rearrangement joins TRBV19 to TRBJ2-3; 8 nucleotides match TRBD2. The CDR3 runs to 17 residues. Germline CDR1 reads LNHDA; CDR2 reads SQIVND (reference sequence). The V segment lost 3 bases and the J segment 4 bases; nucleotides outside the gene matches: 12. The CDR3 protein is CASSIYPSGGRSDTQYF. Here the CDR3 DNA reads TGTGCCAGTAGTATCTACCCATCGGGGGGGAGGTCAGATACGCAGTATTTT.

The chain recombines TRBV6-6 with TRBJ2-5; TRBD2 aligns across 7 bases. The CDR3 is 16 amino acids. Per germline, CDR1 MNHNY and CDR2 SVGAGI (reference sequence). The V and J ends lost 6 bases and 0 bases, in that order; junction bases with no gene match: 10. CDR3 loop: CASRTGGPQDQETQYF. The DNA for the CDR3 is TGTGCCAGCAGGACGGGAGGACCCCAGGACCAAGAGACCCAGTACTTC.

In this sample, this clonotype turned up a few times. The chain combines TRBV2 with TRBJ2-2, with 8 positions matching TRBD1. The CDR3 consists of 16 residues. The germline V gene encodes CDR1 SNHLY and CDR2 FYNNEI. Trimming at V came to 2 bases and at J to 4 bases, leaving 6 bases not matched to a gene. The DNA for the CDR3 is TGTGCCAGCAGTGAATATACAGGGGGGTTCACCGGGGAGCTGTTTTTT. Its protein is CASSEYTGGFTGELFF.

The V call is TRBV9, the J call TRBJ2-7; the match to TRBD2 covers 10 bases. J was trimmed by 5 bases and V by 2 bases; bases with no gene match: 7. Germline V gene sequence: CDR1 SGDLS, CDR2 YYNGEE. CDR3 length: 15 residues. Here the CDR3 DNA reads TGTGCCAGCAGCGTGAGTACTAGCGGGATCGACGAGCAGTACTTC. This sequence encodes CASSVSTSGIDEQYF.

This clonotype was counted only a few times. The gene calls are TRBV18 and TRBJ1-5, with unresolved D. Germline CDR1 is KGHSH and CDR2 is LQKENI. This CDR3 is built from 14 residues. Trimming pared 5 bases from V and 0 bases from J, leaving 8 bases between. Here the CDR3 DNA reads TGTGCCAGCTCAGCAGACAATAGCAATCAGCCCCAGCATTTT. It encodes CASSADNSNQPQHF.

This clonotype was seen only once. The rearrangement links TRBV5-6 to TRBJ2-7; 9 nucleotides match TRBD1. The CDR3 length is 15 residues. Germline V gene data show CDR1 as SGHDT and CDR2 as YYEEEE. Trimming cost V 2 bases and J 5 bases; bases outside gene matches: 8. Here the CDR3 DNA reads TGTGCCAGCAGCTTAGAACAGGGGGCAGGTAACGAGCAGTACTTC. Its translation is CASSLEQGAGNEQYF.

The sample holds many counts of this clonotype. This sequence joins TRBV19 and TRBJ1-5, with a weak D call TRBD1 (5 bases). V lost 3 bases and J 1 base, leaving 13 bases between the germline ends. CDR3 length: 16 residues. The germline CDR1 and CDR2 sequences are LNHDA and SQIVND (reference sequence). CDR3 bases: TGTGCCAGTAGTATCGGGACGGCGGGAAGCAATCAGCCCCAGCATTTT. It specifies CASSIGTAGSNQPQHF.

The J gene is TRBJ2-1, the V gene TRBV12-3 or TRBV12-4; D is possibly TRBD1 (5 bases). The CDR3 runs 12 residues. V lost 6 bases, J lost 5 bases, and 8 bases lay in between. This CDR3 is CASSRDDNEQFF. In DNA, the CDR3 is TGTGCCAGCAGCAGGGATGACAATGAGCAGTTCTTC.

The V and J genes are TRBV20-1 and TRBJ2-7; D gene ambiguous. The germline V gene has CDR1 DFQATT and CDR2 SNEGSKA (reference sequence). This CDR3 contains 15 residues. V gave up 3 bases and J gave up 3 bases, with 18 bases separating them. This CDR3 is CSASLSSGPGYEQYF. CDR3 nucleotide sequence: TGCAGTGCTAGTTTGTCATCCGGACCCGGCTACGAGCAGTACTTC.

Many counts were recorded for this clonotype. At one end the junction does not follow the germline gene, possibly because of a read error. This CDR3 reads CASSEENTEAFF. The CDR3 DNA reads TGTGCCAGCAGCGAAGAGAACACTGAAGCTTTCTTT. The genes are TRBV2 and TRBJ1-1; D uncertain. Germline CDR1 SNHLY, CDR2 FYNNEI. This CDR3 comprises 12 residues.

CDR3 protein: CASSPSPGETQYF. The CDR3 DNA is TGTGCCAGCAGCCCCTCCCCTGGAGAGACCCAGTACTTC. V and J are TRBV7-2 and TRBJ2-5; D is unclear. CDR3 length: 13 residues. Germline V gene sequence: CDR1 SGHTA, CDR2 FQGNSA. Trimming took off 5 bases at V and 4 bases at J, with 11 bases between the two ends.

This clonotype was found a few times. The chain links TRBV20-1 to TRBJ2-1; TRBD2 agrees at 8 bases. The germline V gene has CDR1 DFQATT and CDR2 SNEGSKA (reference sequence). The CDR3 is 12 amino acids. CDR3 in DNA: TGCAGCTCTGCGGGGGGCTACAATGAGCAGTTCTTC. This sequence encodes CSSAGGYNEQFF.

This clonotype was detected only a few times. The chain combines TRBV12-3 or TRBV12-4 with TRBJ2-5, with 8 nucleotides matching TRBD1. The CDR3 is 13 residues long. V lost 6 bases and J lost 4; bases outside the gene matches: 4. For the CDR3, the DNA is TGTGCCAGCAGAAACACAGGGGGAGAGACCCAGTACTTC. Encoded protein: CASRNTGGETQYF.

This clonotype has at least ten counts. The chain is built from TRBV19 and TRBJ2-2; TRBD2 might be the D (7 bases). This CDR3 is 11 amino acids long. Trimming pared 11 bases from V and 6 bases from J, leaving 10 bases between. Germline loops: CDR1 LNHDA, CDR2 SQIVND (reference sequence). The CDR3 coding sequence is TGTGCCGCCGGGGGGCCCGGGGAGCTGTTTTTT. It codes for CAAGGPGELFF.

The V gene is TRBV7-2, the J gene TRBJ1-6; D perhaps matches TRBD1 (5 bases). V lost 8 bases and J 4 bases, leaving 12 bases between the germline ends. Germline V gene data show CDR1 as SGHTA and CDR2 as FQGNSA. The CDR3 sequence is 14 residues long. Here the CDR3 reads CASSPAGYNSPLHF. The CDR3 DNA reads TGTGCCAGCTCACCGGCAGGGTATAATTCACCCCTCCACTTT.

This clonotype was seen more than once but under ten times. Being one base from a much bigger clone, this may be a read error. The chain combines TRBV10-3 with TRBJ1-6; a weak D match, TRBD1 (5 bases). Germline CDR1 and CDR2: ENHRY and SYGVKD. The CDR3 is 17 residues long. CDR3 coding DNA: TGTGCCATCGGCAACCTACAGGAGAGCTCCTATAATTCACTCCTCCACTTT. Protein product: CAIGNLQESSYNSLLHF.

A few counts support this clonotype. The V and J genes are TRBV5-4 and TRBJ2-1; D might be TRBD2 (6 bases). Germline CDR1 and CDR2: SGHNT and YYREEE (reference sequence). V dropped 5 bases and J dropped 0 bases, with 21 bases sitting between them. The CDR3 sequence is 18 residues long. For the CDR3, the DNA is TGTGCCAGCAGTGGCCAGCCCTGGAGGGGAAGCTCCTACAATGAGCAGTTCTTC. This encodes CASSGQPWRGSSYNEQFF.

The rearrangement uses TRBV6-2 or TRBV6-3 and TRBJ2-2; D possibly corresponds to TRBD2 (6 bases). The CDR3 is made up of 17 amino acids. Trimming took 6 bases from V and 9 from J, leaving 26 bases between them. Germline loops: CDR1 MNHEY, CDR2 SVGEGT. CDR3 loop: CASRARPEGRENRELFF. The CDR3 DNA reads TGTGCCAGCAGGGCCCGTCCGGAGGGAAGGGAGAACCGGGAGCTGTTTTTT.

The chain couples TRBV25-1 to TRBJ1-6; 7 bases match TRBD1. Germline V gene data show CDR1 as MGHDK and CDR2 as SYGVNS. V shed 11 bases, J shed 5 bases, and the junction held 9 bases outside the gene matches. This CDR3 contains 14 residues. In DNA form, the CDR3 reads TGTGCCTGCCGGGACAGTACGAATAATTCACCCCTCCACTTT. Encoded protein: CACRDSTNNSPLHF.